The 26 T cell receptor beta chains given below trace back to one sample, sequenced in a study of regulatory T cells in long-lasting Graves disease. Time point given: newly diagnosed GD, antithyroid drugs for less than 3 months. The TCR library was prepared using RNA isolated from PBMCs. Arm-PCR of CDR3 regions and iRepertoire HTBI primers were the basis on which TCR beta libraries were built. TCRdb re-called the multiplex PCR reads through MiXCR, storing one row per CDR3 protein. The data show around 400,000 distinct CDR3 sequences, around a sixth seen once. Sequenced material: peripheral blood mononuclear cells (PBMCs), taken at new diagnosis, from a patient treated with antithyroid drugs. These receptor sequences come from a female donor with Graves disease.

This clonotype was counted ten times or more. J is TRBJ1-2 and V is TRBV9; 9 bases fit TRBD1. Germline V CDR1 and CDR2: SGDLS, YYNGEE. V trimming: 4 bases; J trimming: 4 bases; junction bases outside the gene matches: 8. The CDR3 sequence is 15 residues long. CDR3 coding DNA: TGTGCCAGCAGCCCCCGGACAGGGGATGGCTATGGCTACACCTTC. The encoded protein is CASSPRTGDGYGYTF.

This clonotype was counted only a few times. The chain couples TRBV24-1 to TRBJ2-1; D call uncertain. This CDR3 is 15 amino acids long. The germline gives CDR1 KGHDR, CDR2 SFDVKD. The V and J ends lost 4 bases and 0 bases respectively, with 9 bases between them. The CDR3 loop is CATSERRGSYNEQFF. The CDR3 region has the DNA TGTGCCACCAGTGAGCGCCGCGGCTCCTACAATGAGCAGTTCTTC.

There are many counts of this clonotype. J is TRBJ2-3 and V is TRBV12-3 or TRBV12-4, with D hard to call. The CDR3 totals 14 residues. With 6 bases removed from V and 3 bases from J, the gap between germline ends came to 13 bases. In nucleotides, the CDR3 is TGTGCCAGCAGGACGGACCCTTGGACAGATACGCAGTATTTT. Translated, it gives CASRTDPWTDTQYF.

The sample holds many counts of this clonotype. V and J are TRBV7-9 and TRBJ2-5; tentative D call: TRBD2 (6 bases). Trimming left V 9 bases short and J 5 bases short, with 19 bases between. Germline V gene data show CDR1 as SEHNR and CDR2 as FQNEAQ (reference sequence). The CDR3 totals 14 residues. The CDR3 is CARASGHRPETQYF. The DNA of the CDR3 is TGTGCCAGAGCCAGCGGGCATCGCCCCGAGACCCAGTACTTC.

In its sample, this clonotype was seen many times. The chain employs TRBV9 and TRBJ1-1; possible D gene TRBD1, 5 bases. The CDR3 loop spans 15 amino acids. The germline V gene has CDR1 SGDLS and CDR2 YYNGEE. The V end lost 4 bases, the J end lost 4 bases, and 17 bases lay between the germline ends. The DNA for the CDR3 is TGTGCCAGCAGCCCCTGGGGCGGGGGGGTCACTGAAGCTTTCTTT. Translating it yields CASSPWGGGVTEAFF.

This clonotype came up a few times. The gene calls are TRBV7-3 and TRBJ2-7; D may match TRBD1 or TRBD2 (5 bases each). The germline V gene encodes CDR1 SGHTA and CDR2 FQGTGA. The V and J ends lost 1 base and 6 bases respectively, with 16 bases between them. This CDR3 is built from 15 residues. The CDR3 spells CASSLMGGGRGEQYF. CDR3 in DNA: TGTGCCAGCAGCTTAATGGGTGGGGGTAGAGGCGAGCAGTACTTC.

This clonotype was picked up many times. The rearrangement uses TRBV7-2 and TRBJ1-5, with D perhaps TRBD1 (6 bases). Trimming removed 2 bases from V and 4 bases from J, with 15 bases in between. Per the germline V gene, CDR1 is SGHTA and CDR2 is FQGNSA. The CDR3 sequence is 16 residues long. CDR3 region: CASSLSQGGMNQPQHF. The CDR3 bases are TGTGCCAGCAGCTTAAGCCAAGGGGGGATGAATCAGCCCCAGCATTTT.

The CDR3 sequence is CASTAGELFF. CDR3 nucleotides: TGTGCCAGCACCGCCGGGGAGCTGTTTTTT. This chain joins TRBV11-2 and TRBJ2-2, with unresolved D. V lost 7 bases, J lost 6 bases, and 3 bases lay in between. Per the germline V gene, CDR1 is SGHAT and CDR2 is FQNNGV. The length of the CDR3 is 10 residues.

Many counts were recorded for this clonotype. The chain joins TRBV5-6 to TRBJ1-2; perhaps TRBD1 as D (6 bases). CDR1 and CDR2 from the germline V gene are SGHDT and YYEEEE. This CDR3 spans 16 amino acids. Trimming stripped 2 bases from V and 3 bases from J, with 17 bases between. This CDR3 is CASSFVTGGADYGYTF. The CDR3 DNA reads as TGTGCCAGCAGCTTCGTTACGGGGGGCGCAGACTATGGCTACACCTTC.

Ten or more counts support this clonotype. The CDR3 DNA follows: TGCGCCAGCAGCCGGTTAGGGGGCGAATACGAGCAGTACTTC. Residues: CASSRLGGEYEQYF. J is TRBJ2-7 and V is TRBV5-1; 7 positions match TRBD1. V was clipped by 4 bases and J by 4 bases; unmatched bases: 8. CDR3 size: 14 residues. Germline V CDR1 and CDR2: SGHRS, YFSETQ. The variable domain in full, completed from reference TRBV5-1 and TRBJ2-7, reads KAGVTQTPRYLIKTRGQQVTLSCSPISGHRSVSWYQQTPGQGLQFLFEYFSETQRNKGNFPGRFSGRQFSNSRSEMNVSTLELGDSALYLCASSRLGGEYEQYFGPGTRLTVT.

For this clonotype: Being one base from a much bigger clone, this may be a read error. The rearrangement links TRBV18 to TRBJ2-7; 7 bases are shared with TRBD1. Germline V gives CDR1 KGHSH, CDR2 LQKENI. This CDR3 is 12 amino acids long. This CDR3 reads CANSPNRGEQYF. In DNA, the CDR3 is TGTGCCAACTCACCGAACAGGGGCGAGCAGTACTTC. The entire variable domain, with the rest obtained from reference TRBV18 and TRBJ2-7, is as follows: NAGVMQNPRHLVRRRGQEARLRCSPMKGHSHVYWYRQLPEEGLKFMVYLQKENIIDESGMPKERFSAEFPKEGPSILRIQQVVRGDSAAYFCANSPNRGEQYFGPGTRLTVT.

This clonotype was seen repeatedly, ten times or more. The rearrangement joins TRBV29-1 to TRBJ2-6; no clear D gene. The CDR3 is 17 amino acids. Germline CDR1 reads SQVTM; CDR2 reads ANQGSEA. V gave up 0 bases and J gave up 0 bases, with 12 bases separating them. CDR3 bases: TGCAGCGTTGAAGATATCGACCCCAACTCTGGGGCCAACGTCCTGACTTTC. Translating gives CSVEDIDPNSGANVLTF. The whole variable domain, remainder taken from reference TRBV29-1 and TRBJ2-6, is SAVISQKPSRDICQRGTSLTIQCQVDSQVTMMFWYRQQPGQSLTLIATANQGSEATYESGFVIDKFPISRPNLTFSTLTVSNMSPEDSSIYLCSVEDIDPNSGANVLTFGAGSRLTVL.

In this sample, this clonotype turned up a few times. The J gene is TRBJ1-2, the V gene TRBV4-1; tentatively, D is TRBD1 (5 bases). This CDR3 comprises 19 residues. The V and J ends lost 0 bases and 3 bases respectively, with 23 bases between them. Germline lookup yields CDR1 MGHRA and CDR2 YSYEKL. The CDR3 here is CASSQDARSPGCCDYGYTF. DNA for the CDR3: TGCGCCAGCAGCCAAGATGCCCGCTCTCCAGGGTGTTGTGACTATGGCTACACCTTC.

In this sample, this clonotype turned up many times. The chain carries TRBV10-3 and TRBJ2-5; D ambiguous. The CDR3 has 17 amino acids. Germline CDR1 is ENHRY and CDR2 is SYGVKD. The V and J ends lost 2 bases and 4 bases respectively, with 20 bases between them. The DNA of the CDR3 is TGTGCCATCAGTGAGGGCCTAGGGTCCAGGCGGCGAGAGACCCAGTACTTC. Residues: CAISEGLGSRRRETQYF.

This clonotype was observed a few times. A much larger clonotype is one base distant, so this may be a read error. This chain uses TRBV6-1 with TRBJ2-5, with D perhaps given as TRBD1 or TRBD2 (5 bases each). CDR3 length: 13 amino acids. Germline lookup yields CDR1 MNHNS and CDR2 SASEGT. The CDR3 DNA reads TGTGCCAGCAGTGTGGGACCTCAAGAGACCCAGTGCTTC. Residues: CASSVGPQETQCF.

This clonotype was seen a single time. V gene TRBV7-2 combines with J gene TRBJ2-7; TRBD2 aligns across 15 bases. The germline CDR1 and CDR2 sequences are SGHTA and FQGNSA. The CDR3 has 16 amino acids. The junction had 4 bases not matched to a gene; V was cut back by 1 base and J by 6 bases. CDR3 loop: CASSLGTSGRAPEQYF. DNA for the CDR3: TGTGCCAGCAGCTTAGGGACTAGCGGGAGGGCTCCCGAGCAGTACTTC. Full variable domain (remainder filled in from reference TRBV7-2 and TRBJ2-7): GAGVSQSPSNKVTEKGKDVELRCDPISGHTALYWYRQSLGQGLEFLIYFQGNSAPDKSGLPSDRFSAERTGGSVSTLTIQRTQQEDSAVYLCASSLGTSGRAPEQYFGPGTRLTVT.

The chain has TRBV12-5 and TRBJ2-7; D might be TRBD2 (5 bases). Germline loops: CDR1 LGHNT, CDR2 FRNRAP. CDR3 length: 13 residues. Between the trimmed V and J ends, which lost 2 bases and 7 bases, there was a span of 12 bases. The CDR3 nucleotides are TGTGCTAGTGGTTTGAGCGGATACAATGAGCAGTACTTC. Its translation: CASGLSGYNEQYF.

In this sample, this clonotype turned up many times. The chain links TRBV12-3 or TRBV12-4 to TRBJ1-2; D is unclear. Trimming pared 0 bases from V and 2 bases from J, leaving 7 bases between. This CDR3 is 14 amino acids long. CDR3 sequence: CASSLAVPNYGYTF. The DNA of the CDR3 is TGTGCCAGCAGTTTAGCTGTACCGAACTATGGCTACACCTTC.

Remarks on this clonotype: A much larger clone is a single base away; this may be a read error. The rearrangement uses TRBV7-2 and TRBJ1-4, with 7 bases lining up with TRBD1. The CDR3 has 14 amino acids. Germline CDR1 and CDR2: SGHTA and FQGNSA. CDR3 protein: CACSPSGQWEKLFF. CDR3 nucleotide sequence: TGTGCCTGCAGCCCTTCGGGACAGTGGGAAAAACTGTTTTTT.

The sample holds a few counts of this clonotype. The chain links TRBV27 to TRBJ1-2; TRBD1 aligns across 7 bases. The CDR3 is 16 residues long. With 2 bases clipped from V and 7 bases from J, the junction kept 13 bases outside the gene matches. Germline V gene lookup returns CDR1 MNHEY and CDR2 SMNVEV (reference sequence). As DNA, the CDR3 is TGTGCCAGCAGTTTAGGATCCGCAGGGGGACCGGCTGGCTACACCTTC. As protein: CASSLGSAGGPAGYTF.

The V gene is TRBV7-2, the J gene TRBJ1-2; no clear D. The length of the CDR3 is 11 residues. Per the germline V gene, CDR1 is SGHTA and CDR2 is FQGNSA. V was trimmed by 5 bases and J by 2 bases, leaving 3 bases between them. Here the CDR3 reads CTSSLNYGYTF. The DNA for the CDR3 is TGTACCAGCAGCCTCAACTATGGCTACACCTTC.

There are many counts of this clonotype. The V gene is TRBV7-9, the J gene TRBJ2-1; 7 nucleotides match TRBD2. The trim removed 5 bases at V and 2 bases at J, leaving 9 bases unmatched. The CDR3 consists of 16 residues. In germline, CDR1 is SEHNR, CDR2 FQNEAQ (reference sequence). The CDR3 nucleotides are TGTGCCAGCAGCCGCCTCGCGGGGGACGCCTACAATGAGCAGTTCTTC. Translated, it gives CASSRLAGDAYNEQFF.

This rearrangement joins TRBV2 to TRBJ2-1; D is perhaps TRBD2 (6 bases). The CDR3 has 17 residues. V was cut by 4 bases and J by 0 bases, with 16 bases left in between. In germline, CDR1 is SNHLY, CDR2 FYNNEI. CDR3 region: CASSVGGHPDSYNEQFF. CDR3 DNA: TGTGCCAGCAGTGTGGGAGGTCACCCCGACTCCTACAATGAGCAGTTCTTC.

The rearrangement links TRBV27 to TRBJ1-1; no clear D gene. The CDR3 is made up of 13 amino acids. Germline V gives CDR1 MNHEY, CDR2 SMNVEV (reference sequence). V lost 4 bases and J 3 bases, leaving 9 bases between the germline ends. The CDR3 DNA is TGTGCCAGCAGTTCAGGAAGGGACACTGAAGCTTTCTTT. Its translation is CASSSGRDTEAFF.

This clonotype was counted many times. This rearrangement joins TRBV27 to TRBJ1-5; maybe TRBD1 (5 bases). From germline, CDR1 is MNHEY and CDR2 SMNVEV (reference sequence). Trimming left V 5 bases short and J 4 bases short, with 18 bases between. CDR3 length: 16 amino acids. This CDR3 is CASSPMGMAGNQPQHF. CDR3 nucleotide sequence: TGTGCCAGCAGTCCAATGGGGATGGCAGGGAATCAGCCCCAGCATTTT.

In DNA, the CDR3 is TGTGCCAGCAGTTTATCAGGGGGCAGAGGTGGGAATCAGCCCCAGCATTTT. Protein: CASSLSGGRGGNQPQHF. The chain uses TRBV28 and TRBJ1-5; 8 nucleotides match TRBD1. The CDR3 consists of 17 residues. Losses at the gene ends were 1 base for V and 4 bases for J; bases not matched to a gene: 9. Germline CDR1 MDHEN, CDR2 SYDVKM.